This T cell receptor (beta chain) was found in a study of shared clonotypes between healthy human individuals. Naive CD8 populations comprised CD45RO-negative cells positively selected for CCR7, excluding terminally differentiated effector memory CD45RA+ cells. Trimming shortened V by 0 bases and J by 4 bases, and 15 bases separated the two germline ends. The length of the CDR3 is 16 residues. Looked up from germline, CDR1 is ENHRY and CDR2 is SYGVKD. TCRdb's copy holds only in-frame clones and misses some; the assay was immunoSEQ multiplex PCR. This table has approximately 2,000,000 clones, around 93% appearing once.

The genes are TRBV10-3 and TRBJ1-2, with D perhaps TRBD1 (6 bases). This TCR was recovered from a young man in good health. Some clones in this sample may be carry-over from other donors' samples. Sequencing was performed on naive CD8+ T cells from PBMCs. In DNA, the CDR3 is TGTGCCATCAGTGAGTCGAAGGGGGAAGGAGGCTATGGCTACACCTTC. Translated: CAISESKGEGGYGYTF.